This T cell receptor (beta chain) came from a study of T cell responses to AZD1222 COVID-19 vaccine. This CDR3 region has 13 residues. Germline CDR1 is MNHEY and CDR2 is SVGAGI. Trimming removed 5 bases from V and 2 bases from J, with 9 bases in between. The method was immunoSEQ multiplex PCR; TCRdb's version includes in-frame clones alone and lacks a portion of them. The repertoire holds roughly 200,000 clones, approximately 90% seen once, with approximately 1.8% in the top ten. The TCR was taken from an adult who received the AZD1222 COVID-19 vaccine. This specimen was peripheral blood, taken 28 days after the second AZD1222 dose. This sequence joins TRBV6-5 and TRBJ1-1; D is unclear. CDR3 nucleotide sequence: TGTGCCAGCAGTCGTCAGATAAACACTGAAGCTTTCTTT. Translation gives CASSRQINTEAFF.